The 25 T cell receptor beta chains presented below share a single source sample, sequenced in a study of blood T cell repertoires in COVID-19. TCRdb's table, derived via immunoSEQ multiplex PCR, lists solely in-frame clones and lacks some. This sample carries 150,000 or so clones, approximately 84% of them seen once, and the ten largest clones take under 8.5%. The sequenced sample consisted of peripheral blood. Every receptor here comes from a middle-aged man who had recovered from COVID-19.

V is TRBV19 and J is TRBJ2-2; tentative D call: TRBD1 (6 bases). V was shortened by 6 bases and J by 7 bases, with 12 bases between the two germline ends. Germline values: CDR1 LNHDA, CDR2 SQIVND (reference sequence). The CDR3 covers 13 residues. The CDR3 here is CASRHRDVGELFF. DNA for the CDR3: TGTGCCAGTAGGCACAGGGATGTCGGGGAGCTGTTTTTT.

This clone was detected once. The chain is built from TRBV7-2 and TRBJ2-3; D possibly corresponds to TRBD1 (6 bases). CDR1 and CDR2 (germline): SGHTA, FQGNSA. This CDR3 has 13 residues. Between the trimmed V and J ends, which lost 1 base and 6 bases, there was a span of 8 bases. CDR3 in amino acids: CASSLGGLDTQYF. DNA for the CDR3: TGTGCCAGCAGCTTAGGGGGGCTGGATACGCAGTATTTT.

The chain is built from TRBV11-2 and TRBJ2-7; D not resolved. Trimming removed 3 bases from V and 4 bases from J, with 7 bases in between. The CDR3 runs to 12 residues. The germline V gene has CDR1 SGHAT and CDR2 FQNNGV. CDR3 coding DNA: TGTGCCAGCAGCTTCGGGTCTTACGAGCAGTACTTC. Translation: CASSFGSYEQYF.

The chain joins TRBV15 to TRBJ1-2; 10 nucleotides match TRBD1. Germline assignment: CDR1 LNHNV and CDR2 YYDKDF (reference sequence). The length of the CDR3 is 15 residues. The V segment lost 3 bases and the J segment 5 bases; nucleotides outside the gene matches: 6. CDR3 sequence (DNA): TGTGCCACCAGCAGGGGGGGACAGGGGTCGTATGGCTACACCTTC. Its translation: CATSRGGQGSYGYTF.

The chain has TRBV9 and TRBJ2-5; TRBD1 matches at 8 bases. This CDR3 is built from 14 residues. V shed 4 bases, J shed 11 bases, and the junction held 13 bases outside the gene matches. CDR1 and CDR2 from the germline V gene are SGDLS and YYNGEE. The CDR3 is CASSPGQGFNSQYF. The CDR3 bases are TGTGCCAGCAGCCCCGGACAGGGCTTTAATTCTCAGTACTTC. Drawing the rest from reference TRBV9 and TRBJ2-5, the complete variable domain is DSGVTQTPKHLITATGQRVTLRCSPRSGDLSVYWYQQSLDQGLQFLIQYYNGEERAKGNILERFSAQQFPDLHSELNLSSLELGDSALYFCASSPGQGFNSQYFGPGTRLLVL.

The chain is built from TRBV6-5 and TRBJ1-4; D is possibly TRBD1 (5 bases). From germline, CDR1 is MNHEY and CDR2 SVGAGI. This CDR3 spans 13 amino acids. V was pared by 6 bases and J by 5 bases, with 10 bases between. The CDR3 DNA sequence: TGTGCCAGCAGCAGGGAAGGCAATGAAAAACTGTTTTTT. It codes for CASSREGNEKLFF.

This chain links TRBV28 with TRBJ1-4; TRBD1 matches 9 bases. With V trimmed by 4 bases and J by 7 bases, 7 bases remained unmatched. The germline V gene encodes CDR1 MDHEN and CDR2 SYDVKM. The CDR3 contains 15 residues. CDR3 region: CASSWTGVGAEKLFF. The CDR3 DNA is TGTGCCAGCAGTTGGACAGGGGTGGGAGCTGAAAAACTGTTTTTT.

This clone was counted only a few times. The chain employs TRBV19 and TRBJ2-7, with 7 positions matching TRBD1. V shed 6 bases and J 2 bases; nucleotides not matched to a gene: 7. The CDR3 totals 14 residues. Germline loops: CDR1 LNHDA, CDR2 SQIVND (reference sequence). CDR3 nucleotides: TGTGCCAGTAGCCCTCGACAGGGAACCTACGAGCAGTACTTC. Its protein product is CASSPRQGTYEQYF.

The rearrangement uses TRBV5-6 and TRBJ1-1; no definite D call. The CDR3 runs 14 residues. The V end lost 1 base, the J end lost 0 bases, and 7 bases lay between the germline ends. Germline assignment: CDR1 SGHDT and CDR2 YYEEEE. Written as DNA, the CDR3 is TGTGCCAGCAGCTTGACAGTCATGAACACTGAAGCTTTCTTT. Protein sequence: CASSLTVMNTEAFF.

This rearrangement joins TRBV5-8 to TRBJ2-7; 7 nucleotides align to TRBD1. This CDR3 is built from 14 residues. Trimming cost V 3 bases and J 3 bases; bases outside gene matches: 6. CDR1 is SGHTS, CDR2 YDEGEE, per germline. Written as DNA, the CDR3 is TGTGCCAGCAGCTCCCGGGACAGAGACTACGAGCAGTACTTC. Protein sequence: CASSSRDRDYEQYF.

V and J are TRBV7-8 and TRBJ2-3; 7 bases map to TRBD1. The J segment lost 3 bases and the V segment lost 1 base, leaving 7 bases of the junction unmatched. The CDR3 spans 16 residues. The germline V gene encodes CDR1 SGHVS and CDR2 FQNEAQ. The CDR3 protein is CASSLEPGQNTDTQYF. CDR3 bases: TGTGCCAGCAGCTTAGAGCCGGGACAGAATACAGATACGCAGTATTTT.

V is TRBV4-3 and J is TRBJ2-6; perhaps TRBD2 as D (6 bases). Between the trimmed V and J ends, which lost 1 base and 0 bases, there was a span of 10 bases. Looked up from germline, CDR1 is LGHNA and CDR2 is YSLEER. The CDR3 length is 17 residues. Here the CDR3 reads CASSQGRVGSGANVLTF. The CDR3 DNA reads as TGCGCCAGCAGCCAAGGGAGGGTAGGCTCTGGGGCCAACGTCCTGACTTTC.

The V call is TRBV19, the J call TRBJ1-5; 7 bases are a match to TRBD1. The V and J ends lost 3 bases and 6 bases, in that order; junction bases with no gene match: 8. The CDR3 runs 15 residues. The V gene's germline CDR1 is LNHDA and CDR2 SQIVND (reference sequence). The CDR3 here is CASSIPGGIGQPQHF. In DNA form, the CDR3 reads TGTGCCAGTAGTATCCCAGGGGGTATAGGTCAGCCCCAGCATTTT.

The rearrangement joins TRBV12-3 or TRBV12-4 to TRBJ1-1; weak D call: TRBD1 (5 bases). The germline V and J ends were trimmed by 4 bases and 11 bases, with 11 bases remaining between them. The CDR3 extends over 11 amino acids. The CDR3 DNA is TGTGCCAGCAGTTCCAGGGCTCGGGCTTTCTTT. This translates into CASSSRARAFF.

Here the CDR3 DNA reads TGTGCCAGCAGCGCCGGAGACTCCTACAATGAGCAGTTCTTC. It specifies CASSAGDSYNEQFF. The rearrangement links TRBV27 to TRBJ2-1; D unclear. Germline V gene lookup returns CDR1 MNHEY and CDR2 SMNVEV (reference sequence). This CDR3 is built from 14 residues. V dropped 6 bases and J dropped 0 bases, with 9 bases sitting between them.

In this sample, this clone turned up once. The rearrangement uses TRBV27 and TRBJ2-1, with D possibly being TRBD2 (6 bases). The CDR3 has 14 residues. V was shortened by 6 bases and J by 12 bases, with 21 bases between the two germline ends. Per germline, CDR1 MNHEY and CDR2 SMNVEV (reference sequence). The CDR3 sequence is CASSPTGVRDGQFF. The CDR3 coding sequence is TGTGCCAGCAGCCCCACGGGGGTAAGGGACGGGCAGTTCTTC.

This chain joins TRBV4-3 and TRBJ2-1; D perhaps matches TRBD1 (5 bases). This CDR3 has 16 amino acids. Germline CDR1 reads LGHNA; CDR2 reads YSLEER. The V end lost 0 bases, the J end lost 4 bases, and 13 bases lay between the germline ends. The DNA for the CDR3 is TGCGCCAGCAGCCAAGATAGTCAGGGTGGGTACAATGAGCAGTTCTTC. Protein product: CASSQDSQGGYNEQFF.

V is TRBV4-1 and J is TRBJ2-2; 8 bases match TRBD1. The germline V gene has CDR1 MGHRA and CDR2 YSYEKL. V lost 0 bases, J lost 7 bases, and 7 bases stayed unmatched. The CDR3 sequence is 16 residues long. This CDR3 is CASSQEKKQGVGELFF. The CDR3 coding sequence is TGCGCCAGCAGCCAAGAGAAAAAACAGGGGGTCGGGGAGCTGTTTTTT.

The chain employs TRBV9 and TRBJ2-7; D remains ambiguous. This CDR3 contains 13 residues. Per the germline V gene, CDR1 is SGDLS and CDR2 is YYNGEE. Trimming shortened V by 2 bases and J by 6 bases, and 12 bases separated the two germline ends. CDR3 protein: CASSVSVNREQYF. The CDR3 DNA sequence: TGTGCCAGCAGCGTTTCAGTAAACCGCGAGCAGTACTTC. Full variable domain (rest looked up from reference TRBV9 and TRBJ2-7): DSGVTQTPKHLITATGQRVTLRCSPRSGDLSVYWYQQSLDQGLQFLIQYYNGEERAKGNILERFSAQQFPDLHSELNLSSLELGDSALYFCASSVSVNREQYFGPGTRLTVT.

In DNA form, the CDR3 reads TGCAGCGTTGAAGATCGGGGACAGGCTGGGAGGACCGGGGAGCTGTTTTTT. Protein sequence: CSVEDRGQAGRTGELFF. This chain links TRBV29-1 with TRBJ2-2; TRBD1 agrees at 8 bases. V lost 0 bases, J lost 5 bases, and 11 bases stayed unmatched. The CDR3 runs 17 residues. CDR1 is SQVTM and CDR2 is ANQGSEA in the germline V gene.

This rearrangement joins TRBV6-5 to TRBJ2-7; TRBD1 aligns across 10 bases. V gave up 5 bases and J gave up 2 bases; unmatched junction bases: 6. Germline CDR1 is MNHEY and CDR2 is SVGAGI. The CDR3 is 15 amino acids. Here the CDR3 DNA reads TGTGCCAGCAGTCACGGACAGGGGGAACCCTACGAGCAGTACTTC. This encodes CASSHGQGEPYEQYF.

The rearrangement uses TRBV10-3 and TRBJ1-6; 11 bases map to TRBD1. From germline, CDR1 is ENHRY and CDR2 SYGVKD. The CDR3 totals 16 residues. The trim removed 3 bases at V and 8 bases at J, leaving 6 bases unmatched. The CDR3 sequence: CAISERGQGAHSPLHF. The CDR3 nucleotides read TGTGCCATCAGTGAACGAGGACAGGGGGCCCATTCACCCCTCCACTTT.

The genes are TRBV28 and TRBJ2-3; D is undetermined. In germline, CDR1 is MDHEN, CDR2 SYDVKM. The CDR3 sequence is 12 residues long. The V and J ends lost 4 bases and 7 bases respectively, with 9 bases between them. The CDR3 region is CASSSDLYTQYF. The CDR3 coding sequence is TGTGCCAGCAGTTCAGATTTATATACGCAGTATTTT.

The chain couples TRBV7-2 to TRBJ1-1, with D possibly TRBD1 on 6 matching bases. This CDR3 has 12 residues. Germline V gives CDR1 SGHTA, CDR2 FQGNSA. V lost 2 bases and J 10 bases, leaving 11 bases between the germline ends. In nucleotides, the CDR3 is TGTGCCAGCAGCTTAATAGAACAGGGAGCTTTCTTT. Protein sequence: CASSLIEQGAFF.

V and J are TRBV21-1 and TRBJ1-2; the table's D call, TRBD1, has no DNA check behind it. TRBV21-1 is a known pseudogene. This CDR3 has 15 amino acids. The CDR3 protein is CASSKDREINYGYTF. The DNA for the CDR3 is TGTGCCAGCAGCAAGGACAGGGAAATTAACTATGGCTACACCTTC.